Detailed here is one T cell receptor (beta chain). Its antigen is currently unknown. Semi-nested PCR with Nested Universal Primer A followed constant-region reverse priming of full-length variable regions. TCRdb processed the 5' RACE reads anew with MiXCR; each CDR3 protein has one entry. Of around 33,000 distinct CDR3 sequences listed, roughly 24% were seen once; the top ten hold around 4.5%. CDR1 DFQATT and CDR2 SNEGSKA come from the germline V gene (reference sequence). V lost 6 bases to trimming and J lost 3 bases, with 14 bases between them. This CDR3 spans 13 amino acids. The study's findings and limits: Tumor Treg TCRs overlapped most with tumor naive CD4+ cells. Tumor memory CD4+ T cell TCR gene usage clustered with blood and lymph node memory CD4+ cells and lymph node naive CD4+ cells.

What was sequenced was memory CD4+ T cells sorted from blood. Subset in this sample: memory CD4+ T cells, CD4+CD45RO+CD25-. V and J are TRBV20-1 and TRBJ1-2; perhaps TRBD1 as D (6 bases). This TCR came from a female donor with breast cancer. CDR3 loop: CSARTVGDYGYTF. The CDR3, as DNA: TGCAGTGCGAGGACAGTCGGAGACTATGGCTACACCTTC.